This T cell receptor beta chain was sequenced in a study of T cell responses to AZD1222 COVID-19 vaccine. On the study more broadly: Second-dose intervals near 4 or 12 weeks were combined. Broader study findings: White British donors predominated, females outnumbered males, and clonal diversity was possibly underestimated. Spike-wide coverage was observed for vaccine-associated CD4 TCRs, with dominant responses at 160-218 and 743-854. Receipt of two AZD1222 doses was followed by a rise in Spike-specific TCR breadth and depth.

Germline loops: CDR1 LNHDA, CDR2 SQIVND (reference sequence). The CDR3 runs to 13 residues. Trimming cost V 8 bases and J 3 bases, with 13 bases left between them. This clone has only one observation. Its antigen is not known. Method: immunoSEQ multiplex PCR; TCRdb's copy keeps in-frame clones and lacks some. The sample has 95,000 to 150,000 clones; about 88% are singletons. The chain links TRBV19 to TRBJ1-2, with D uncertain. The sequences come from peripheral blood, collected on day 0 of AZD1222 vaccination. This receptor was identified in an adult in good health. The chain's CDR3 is CASGRSGHYGYTF. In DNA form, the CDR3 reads TGTGCCAGTGGCCGTTCGGGCCACTATGGCTACACCTTC.